The T cell receptor (beta chain) described here comes from a study of blood T cell repertoires in COVID-19. For the study at large: Material from acute and convalescent COVID-19 was sourced from the United States, Italy and Spain. From T cells, B-cell-depleted T cells, or PBMCs came the material, which was cDNA or gDNA.

In the source study's methods: Amplification of reference gene primers provided the estimated nucleated cell counts. Produced via immunoSEQ multiplex PCR; TCRdb's table is partial and in-frame only. For V, J and clone size, that table is used; D and trimming come from the DNA. The data contain more than 150,000 clones, more than 70% of them singletons. V was clipped by 3 bases and J by 3 bases; unmatched bases: 3. The V gene's germline CDR1 is SGDLS and CDR2 YYNGEE. This CDR3 contains 14 residues. The genes are TRBV9 and TRBJ2-3; TRBD1 matches at 8 bases. Sequences were obtained from peripheral blood. The clonotype was recovered from a man aged 35-49 years with active or convalescent COVID-19. The DNA of the CDR3 is TGTGCCAGCAGCGGTCAGGGGGCAACAGATACGCAGTATTTT. As protein: CASSGQGATDTQYF.